This entry describes one T cell receptor beta chain. Template material for amplifying TCR beta CDR3 regions consisted of RNA transcripts. The TCR CDR3 was amplified in a first-round RT-PCR using the HTBI primer set. TCRdb re-called the multiplex PCR reads with MiXCR, one entry per CDR3 protein. The table records hundreds of thousands of distinct CDR3 sequences, around 38% of them present only once. These data belong to a study of T cells in Graves' hyperthyroidism and ophthalmopathy. The clonotype originates from a man younger than 35 with Graves' hyperthyroidism. Sequencing was performed on blood.

The CDR3 loop is CSARDTASGSSYEQYF. The CDR3 DNA reads as TGCAGTGCTAGAGATACCGCTAGCGGCAGCTCCTACGAGCAGTACTTC. The chain is built from TRBV20-1 and TRBJ2-7; TRBD2 agrees at 7 bases. Germline V CDR1 and CDR2: DFQATT, SNEGSKA (reference sequence). This CDR3 contains 16 residues. The junction had 8 bases not matched to a gene; V was cut back by 0 bases and J by 0 bases.